This T cell receptor beta chain was sequenced during a study of response to subunit inactivated influenza vaccine. Overall study results and limits: Authors suggested each seasonal flu vaccination may recruit only limited numbers of new T cells.

As to this clonotype: Its antigen is as yet unknown.

CDR1 SEHNR and CDR2 FQNEAQ come from the germline V gene (reference sequence). Trimming took 0 bases from V and 0 from J; bases not matched to a gene: 1. This CDR3 has 17 residues. TCRdb processed the RT-PCR reads anew with MiXCR; each CDR3 protein has one entry. The data contain about 700,000 distinct CDR3 sequences, roughly 13% of them singletons. This TCR was sampled from a man aged 50 or older who received an inactivated influenza vaccine. The chain uses TRBV7-9 and TRBJ2-5, with 13 nucleotides matching TRBD2. The sequencing here drew on PBMCs from blood, taken less than 15 days before vaccination. The CDR3 spells CASSLATSGGYQETQYF. The CDR3 DNA is TGTGCCAGCAGCTTAGCGACTAGCGGGGGGTACCAAGAGACCCAGTACTTC.